This T cell receptor (beta chain) comes out of a study of cytomegalovirus exposure and HLA in healthy donors. Primers for the PCR totalled 60 Vbeta and 13 Jbeta. The protocol was immunoSEQ multiplex PCR, while the TCRdb copy is restricted to in-frame clones and leaves out a portion. The table records some 140,000 clones, 80% of them present only once. The CDR3 is 15 amino acids. CDR1 MGHRA and CDR2 YSYEKL come from the germline V gene. V was clipped by 0 bases and J by 4 bases, with 12 bases between them. The clonotype originates from a woman aged 40 to 55 in good health and CMV-seropositive. The chain couples TRBV4-1 to TRBJ1-1; no reliable D call. Specimen: PBMCs. The CDR3 bases are TGCGCCAGCAGCCAAGAAATATTGGGCATCACTGAAGCTTTCTTT. It translates to CASSQEILGITEAFF.